The 8 T cell receptor beta chains reported below all come from one sample, sequenced in a study of control samples from healthy donors and cancer patients. Clones were sequenced by immunoSEQ multiplex PCR, and TCRdb holds only the in-frame ones, with some missing. The data contain some 95,000 clones, 85% to 90% of them singletons. Sequenced material: blood. The receptors come from a man aged 25-45 years in good health.

The rearrangement uses TRBV16 and TRBJ1-5; a possible D gene is TRBD1 (5 bases). V dropped 2 bases and J dropped 4 bases, with 18 bases sitting between them. The CDR3 consists of 17 residues. The germline V gene has CDR1 KGHSY and CDR2 FQNENV. The CDR3 is CASSQTGVGRGNQPQHF. CDR3 sequence (DNA): TGTGCCAGCAGCCAAACGGGGGTGGGCCGGGGGAATCAGCCCCAGCATTTT.

This chain connects TRBV5-5 to TRBJ2-7; possible D gene TRBD1, 6 bases. CDR1 is SGHKS and CDR2 is YYEKEE in the germline V gene (reference sequence). The germline V and J ends were trimmed by 8 bases and 5 bases, with 11 bases remaining between them. This CDR3 has 11 amino acids. CDR3 in DNA: TGTGCCAGTGGGGGCATCGACGAGCAGTACTTC. Translated, it gives CASGGIDEQYF.

This clone was counted between two and nine times. The CDR3 here is CASSQDSGTPREQYF. The CDR3 DNA follows: TGCGCCAGCAGCCAGGATAGCGGGACCCCACGGGAGCAGTACTTC. V gene TRBV4-1 combines with J gene TRBJ2-7; 8 positions match TRBD2. The germline V gene has CDR1 MGHRA and CDR2 YSYEKL. CDR3 length: 15 residues. V gave up 3 bases and J gave up 7 bases; unmatched junction bases: 11.

This clone occurred once. The chain recombines TRBV13 with TRBJ2-2; 9 nucleotides agree with TRBD2. Germline-derived CDR1 and CDR2 are PRHDT and FYEKMQ (reference sequence). This CDR3 region has 16 residues. V shed 5 bases and J 0 bases; nucleotides not matched to a gene: 4. CDR3 coding DNA: TGTGCCAGCAGCCGAACTAGCGGGCCGAACACCGGGGAGCTGTTTTTT. Protein sequence: CASSRTSGPNTGELFF.

The CDR3 loop is CASSFISSFYEQYF. CDR3 in DNA: TGTGCCAGCAGTTTCATTTCCTCGTTCTACGAGCAGTACTTC. The chain combines TRBV27 with TRBJ2-7; D remains ambiguous. The CDR3 totals 14 residues. V dropped 3 bases and J dropped 3 bases, with 12 bases sitting between them. Germline V gene lookup returns CDR1 MNHEY and CDR2 SMNVEV (reference sequence).

The chain is built from TRBV7-2 and TRBJ2-6, with TRBD1 matching 12 bases. Germline V CDR1 and CDR2: SGHTA, FQGNSA. After removal of 11 bases from V and 4 bases from J, the junction contained 6 bases not matched to a gene. This CDR3 has 15 residues. This CDR3 reads CAWGQGASGANVLTF. For the CDR3, the DNA is TGTGCCTGGGGACAGGGGGCGTCGGGGGCCAACGTCCTGACTTTC.

V gene TRBV19 combines with J gene TRBJ1-3, with D hard to call. V lost 3 bases and J lost 0, with 12 bases in between. The CDR3 covers 16 residues. Germline assignment: CDR1 LNHDA and CDR2 SQIVND (reference sequence). CDR3 loop: CASSILPSGSGNTIYF. For the CDR3, the DNA is TGTGCCAGTAGTATCTTGCCGTCGGGCTCTGGAAACACCATATATTTT.

J is TRBJ2-7 and V is TRBV30; D could derive from TRBD1 or TRBD2 (6 bases each). The germline gives CDR1 GTSNPN, CDR2 SVGIG (reference sequence). The V gene lost 7 bases and the J gene lost 4 bases, with 20 bases spanning the gap. The CDR3 has 14 amino acids. In nucleotides, the CDR3 is TGTGCCTCTACGGGGGCACGAAGCCTATACGAGCAGTACTTC. This encodes CASTGARSLYEQYF.